This TCR beta chain was documented in a study of identical twins. General observations from the study: Within beta out-of-frame sequences, the excess sharing observed between twins was weaker. Cross-sectional statistical analysis was relied on for the conclusions, without the same donors being followed. Monozygotic twin pairs showed more out-of-frame TCR alpha sharing than models estimated. For cord blood, abundant beta clonotypes had fewer insertions, unlike memory repertoires, which showed none.

One entry per CDR3 protein results from TCRdb running MiXCR on the 5' RACE reads. The sample has about 530,000 distinct CDR3 sequences; over 12% are singletons. Trimming cost V 0 bases and J 2 bases, with 13 bases left between them. Germline CDR1 and CDR2: LGHDT and YNNKEL (reference sequence). CDR3 length: 16 residues. Of note for this clonotype: Antigen: not known.

The sample also formed part of further work on yellow fever vaccine responses in identical twins.

The sequencing input was CD4+ T cells sorted from blood. The TCR was taken from a young woman in good health. This chain links TRBV3-1 with TRBJ1-1; D not resolved. The chain's CDR3 is CASSQDAGGGNTEAFF. CDR3 DNA: TGTGCCAGCAGCCAAGATGCCGGCGGTGGAAACACTGAAGCTTTCTTT.